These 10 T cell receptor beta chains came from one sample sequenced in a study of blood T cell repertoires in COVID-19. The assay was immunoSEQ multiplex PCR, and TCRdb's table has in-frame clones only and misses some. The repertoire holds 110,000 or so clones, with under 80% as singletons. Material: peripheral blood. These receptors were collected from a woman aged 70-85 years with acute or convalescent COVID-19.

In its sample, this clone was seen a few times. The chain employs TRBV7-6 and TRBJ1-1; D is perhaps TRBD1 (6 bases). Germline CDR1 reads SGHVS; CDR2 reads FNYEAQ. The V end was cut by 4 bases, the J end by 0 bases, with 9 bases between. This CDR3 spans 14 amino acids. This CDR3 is CASSWTDMNTEAFF. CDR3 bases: TGTGCCAGCAGCTGGACAGACATGAACACTGAAGCTTTCTTT.

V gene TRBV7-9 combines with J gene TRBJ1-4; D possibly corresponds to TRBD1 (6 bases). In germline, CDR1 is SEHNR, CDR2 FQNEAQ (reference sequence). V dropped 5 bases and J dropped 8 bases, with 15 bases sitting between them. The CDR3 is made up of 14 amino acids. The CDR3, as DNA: TGTGCCAGCAGCCGAGACAGGATGGAGGAAAAACTGTTTTTT. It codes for CASSRDRMEEKLFF.

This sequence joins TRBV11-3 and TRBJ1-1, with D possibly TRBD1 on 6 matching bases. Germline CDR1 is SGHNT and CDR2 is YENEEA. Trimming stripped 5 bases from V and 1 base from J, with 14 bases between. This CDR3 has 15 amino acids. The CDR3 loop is CASSPRDIENTEAFF. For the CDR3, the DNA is TGTGCCAGCAGCCCCCGGGACATTGAGAACACTGAAGCTTTCTTT.

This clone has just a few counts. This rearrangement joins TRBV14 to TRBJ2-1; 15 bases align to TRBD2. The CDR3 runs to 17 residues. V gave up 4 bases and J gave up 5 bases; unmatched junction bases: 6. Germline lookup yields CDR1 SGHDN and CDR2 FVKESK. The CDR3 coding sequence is TGTGCCAGCAGCCCCGGGACTAGCGGGGGGTCAAACAATGAGCAGTTCTTC. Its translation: CASSPGTSGGSNNEQFF.

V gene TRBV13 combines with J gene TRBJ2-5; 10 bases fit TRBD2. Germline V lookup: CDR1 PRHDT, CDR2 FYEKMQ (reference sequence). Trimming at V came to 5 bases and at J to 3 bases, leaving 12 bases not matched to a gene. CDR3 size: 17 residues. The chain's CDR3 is CASSPGLAGAKEETQYF. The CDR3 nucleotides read TGTGCCAGCAGCCCCGGGCTAGCGGGGGCCAAAGAAGAGACCCAGTACTTC.

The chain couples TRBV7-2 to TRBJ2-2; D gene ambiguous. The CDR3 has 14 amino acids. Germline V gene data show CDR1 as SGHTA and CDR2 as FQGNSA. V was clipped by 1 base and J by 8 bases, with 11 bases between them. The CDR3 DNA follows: TGTGCCAGCAGCTTAGGCTCCTGGGCGGGGGAGCTGTTTTTT. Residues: CASSLGSWAGELFF.

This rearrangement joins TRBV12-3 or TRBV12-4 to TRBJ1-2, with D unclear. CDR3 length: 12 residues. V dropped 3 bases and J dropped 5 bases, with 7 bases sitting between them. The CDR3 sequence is CASSFPYYGYTF. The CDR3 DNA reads TGTGCCAGCAGTTTCCCCTATTATGGCTACACCTTC.

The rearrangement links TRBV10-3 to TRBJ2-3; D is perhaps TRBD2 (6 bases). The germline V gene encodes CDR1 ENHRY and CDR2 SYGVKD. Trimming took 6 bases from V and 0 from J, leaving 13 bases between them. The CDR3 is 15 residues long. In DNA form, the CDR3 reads TGTGCCATCAGAGTCCTTGGAGGGAGCACAGATACGCAGTATTTT. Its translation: CAIRVLGGSTDTQYF.

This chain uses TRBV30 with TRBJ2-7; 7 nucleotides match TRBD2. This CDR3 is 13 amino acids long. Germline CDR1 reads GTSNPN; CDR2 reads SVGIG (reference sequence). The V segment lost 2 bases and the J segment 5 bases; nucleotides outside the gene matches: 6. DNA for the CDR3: TGTGCCTGGAGTAGGACTAGGAGGGACGAGCAGTACTTC. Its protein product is CAWSRTRRDEQYF.

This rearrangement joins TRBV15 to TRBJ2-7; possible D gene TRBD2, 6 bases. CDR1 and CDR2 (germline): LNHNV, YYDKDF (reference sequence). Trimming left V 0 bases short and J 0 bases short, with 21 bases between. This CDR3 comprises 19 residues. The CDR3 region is CATSRDLGGRTVSSYEQYF. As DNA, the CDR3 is TGTGCCACCAGCAGAGATCTGGGAGGTAGAACAGTAAGCTCCTACGAGCAGTACTTC.